This T cell receptor beta chain came from a study of blood T cell repertoires in COVID-19. The wider study: Collection of acute and convalescent COVID-19 samples took place in the United States, Italy and Spain. PBMCs, B-cell-depleted T cells, or T cells provided the cDNA or gDNA that made up the material.

Assay: immunoSEQ multiplex PCR; the TCRdb copy retains only in-frame clones and omits some. The table records some 150,000 clones, around 79% of them present only once. This CDR3 is 14 amino acids long. Trimming at V came to 5 bases and at J to 1 base, leaving 4 bases not matched to a gene. Germline CDR1 ENHRY, CDR2 SYGVKD. The sequenced sample consisted of peripheral blood. The receptor's source is a man aged 80 or over with acute or convalescent COVID-19. The V gene is TRBV10-3, the J gene TRBJ1-1, with TRBD1 matching 7 bases. CDR3 sequence: CAISTGTANTEAFF. CDR3 nucleotide sequence: TGTGCCATCAGTACGGGGACAGCGAACACTGAAGCTTTCTTT.